This paragraph covers one T cell receptor beta chain sequence. What it binds is not known. An end of the junction does not agree with germline; a read error may underlie this. After constant-region reverse-primer amplification, full-length variable regions underwent semi-nested PCR with Nested Universal Primer A. A single record per CDR3 protein comes from TCRdb applying MiXCR to the 5' RACE reads. The sample lists about 54,000 distinct CDR3 sequences, approximately 17% occurring once. From germline, CDR1 is SGDLS and CDR2 YYNGEE. The CDR3 loop spans 12 amino acids. Study-wide points: Tumor memory CD4+ T cell TCR gene usage clustered with blood and lymph node memory CD4+ cells and lymph node naive CD4+ cells.

What was sequenced was naive CD4+ T cells sorted from blood. The subset: naive CD4+ T cells, CD4+CD45RA+CD25-. The receptor comes from a female donor with breast cancer. The chain employs TRBV9 and TRBJ1-1; D unresolved. CDR3 in amino acids: CASSAMNTEALF. The CDR3 region has the DNA TGTGCCAGCAGCGCAATGAACACTGAAGCTCTCTTT. The full variable domain, with the rest looked up from reference TRBV9 and TRBJ1-1, is DSGVTQTPKHLITATGQRVTLRCSPRSGDLSVYWYQQSLDQGLQFLIQYYNGEERAKGNILERFSAQQFPDLHSELNLSSLELGDSALYFCASSAMNTEALFGQGTRLTVV.